Presented here are 11 T cell receptor beta chains from one specimen sequenced in a study of neurological immune-mediated disorders (dated by TCRdb to the late 2010s). The protocol used for the library was 5' RACE. The sample was run on an Illumina HiSeq 2500. TCRdb reran the public reads through fastp at Q25 and MiXCR, keeping productive beta chains. Rows matching on CDR3 protein sequence are summarized as one entry with the most common DNA and genes. Present in this sample are roughly 80,000 distinct CDR3 sequences, over 15% of which were seen just once. Clones ranked in the top ten supply roughly 15% of the sample. Sequenced: PBMCs. These receptors all come from a woman between 35 and 50 years old in good health.

In its sample, this clonotype was seen a few times. V gene TRBV28 combines with J gene TRBJ2-1; D gene unclear. Between the trimmed V and J ends, which lost 1 base and 14 bases, there was a span of 12 bases. Germline CDR1 reads MDHEN; CDR2 reads SYDVKM. The CDR3 sequence is 12 residues long. CDR3 DNA sequence: TGTGCCAGCAGTTTATCCACGGGTGTTGAGTTCTTC. This encodes CASSLSTGVEFF.

The table lists this clonotype with many counts. V is TRBV15 and J is TRBJ2-7, with TRBD1 identical over 10 bases. CDR3 length: 15 amino acids. CDR1 and CDR2 (germline): LNHNV, YYDKDF (reference sequence). V was clipped by 1 base and J by 3 bases; unmatched bases: 3. CDR3 sequence: CATSRVGDRGYEQYV. As DNA, the CDR3 is TGTGCCACCAGCAGAGTGGGGGACAGGGGCTACGAGCAGTACGTC.

At least ten counts were recorded for this clonotype. J is TRBJ2-5 and V is TRBV28; no clear D gene. Trimming took 5 bases from V and 0 from J, leaving 13 bases between them. From germline, CDR1 is MDHEN and CDR2 SYDVKM. CDR3 length: 15 residues. The CDR3 DNA reads as TGTGCCAGCAGTCCGGTATTTGAGAACCAAGAGACCCAGTACTTC. Translated, it gives CASSPVFENQETQYF.

There are many counts of this clonotype. This chain connects TRBV27 to TRBJ2-2; 8 bases map to TRBD2. Per germline, CDR1 MNHEY and CDR2 SMNVEV (reference sequence). This CDR3 comprises 17 residues. V shed 2 bases and J 7 bases; nucleotides not matched to a gene: 12. The CDR3 nucleotides read TGTGCCAGCAGTTTAAATGGACGGGGGGGCGAGATCGGGGAGCTGTTTTTT. The encoded protein is CASSLNGRGGEIGELFF.

In this sample, this clonotype turned up many times. The gene calls are TRBV7-2 and TRBJ2-3; no clear D. The germline gives CDR1 SGHTA, CDR2 FQGNSA. The CDR3 loop spans 13 amino acids. The germline V and J ends were trimmed by 2 bases and 6 bases, with 9 bases remaining between them. CDR3 sequence reads: CASSLTRWDTQYF. The CDR3 DNA sequence: TGTGCCAGCAGCTTAACGAGATGGGATACGCAGTATTTT.

This clonotype has ten or more counts. The chain employs TRBV15 and TRBJ2-1; D is undetermined. The CDR3 length is 15 residues. Trimming removed 5 bases from V and 6 bases from J, with 17 bases in between. Germline lookup yields CDR1 LNHNV and CDR2 YYDKDF (reference sequence). The CDR3 DNA sequence: TGTGCCACCAGCGGTACTTCGTCACCTTTCAATGAGCAGTTCTTC. Translation: CATSGTSSPFNEQFF.

This clonotype appeared many times. The chain couples TRBV6-6 to TRBJ2-1; TRBD2 agrees at 12 bases. CDR1 MNHNY and CDR2 SVGAGI come from the germline V gene (reference sequence). The CDR3 is made up of 15 amino acids. The J segment lost 6 bases and the V segment lost 6 bases, leaving 6 bases of the junction unmatched. The DNA of the CDR3 is TGTGCCAGCAGGTCCCTAGCGGGGGGGCTCAATGAGCAGTTCTTC. It translates to CASRSLAGGLNEQFF.

This clonotype was detected only a few times. J is TRBJ2-2 and V is TRBV5-6; the D gene could be TRBD1 or TRBD2 (6 bases each). This CDR3 contains 15 residues. The V gene's germline CDR1 is SGHDT and CDR2 YYEEEE. V was pared by 0 bases and J by 5 bases, with 11 bases between. CDR3 bases: TGTGCCAGCAGCTTGGGACTAGGGGGGACCGGGGAGCTGTTTTTT. The encoded protein is CASSLGLGGTGELFF.

This clonotype has at least ten counts. The chain links TRBV6-2 or TRBV6-3 to TRBJ1-5, with D possibly being TRBD1 (6 bases). The germline CDR1 and CDR2 sequences are MNHEY and SVGEGT. V was cut by 6 bases and J by 7 bases, with 19 bases left in between. There are 15 residues in the CDR3. CDR3 loop: CASSDPTGGYQPQHF. The CDR3, as DNA: TGTGCCAGCAGCGATCCGACAGGAGGGTACCAGCCCCAGCATTTT.

This clonotype was detected ten times or more. This rearrangement joins TRBV28 to TRBJ2-7; D is uncertain. Germline CDR1 reads MDHEN; CDR2 reads SYDVKM. CDR3 length equals 14 residues. V lost 4 bases and J 2 bases, leaving 12 bases between the germline ends. Here the CDR3 DNA reads TGTGCCAGCAGTTACGGACCCAGCCCCTACGAGCAGTACGTC. It translates to CASSYGPSPYEQYV.

This clonotype was picked up many times. This chain links TRBV12-3 or TRBV12-4 with TRBJ1-3; TRBD1 agrees at 9 bases. This CDR3 has 16 residues. The trim removed 5 bases at V and 3 bases at J, leaving 8 bases unmatched. In DNA form, the CDR3 reads TGTGCCAGCAGTAGAACGGGGACAGGGAATGGAAACACCATATATTTT. Translating it yields CASSRTGTGNGNTIYF.